The 5 T cell receptor beta chains in this list originate from one sample, sequenced in a study of early T cells in non-severe SARS-CoV-2 infection. One entry per CDR3 protein, called by TCRdb with MiXCR from the 5' RACE reads. The repertoire holds about 58,000 distinct CDR3 sequences, more than 10% seen once, with roughly 1.1% in the top ten. The sample here was whole blood, taken at baseline. The receptors were gathered from an adult who was a healthcare worker with PCR-confirmed SARS-CoV-2 infection or an uninfected control (not recorded which). The donor label of this sample is uncertain.

This chain connects TRBV29-1 to TRBJ2-6; D ambiguous. The germline V and J ends were trimmed by 3 bases and 1 base, with 4 bases remaining between them. Germline CDR1 is SQVTM and CDR2 is ANQGSEA. The CDR3 totals 13 residues. This chain's CDR3 is CSVDISGANVLTF. Written as DNA, the CDR3 is TGCAGCGTTGACATATCTGGGGCCAACGTCCTGACTTTC.

This clonotype was observed at least ten times. V is TRBV5-1 and J is TRBJ2-7; 13 bases align to TRBD2. The germline gives CDR1 SGHRS, CDR2 YFSETQ. This CDR3 region has 15 residues. V shed 4 bases, J shed 5 bases, and the junction held 6 bases outside the gene matches. Written as DNA, the CDR3 is TGCGCCAGCAGCCCGGGACTAGCGGGGCCCCACGAGCAGTACGTC. Its translation is CASSPGLAGPHEQYV.

This clonotype was observed a handful of times. The chain recombines TRBV11-2 with TRBJ2-1, with 8 nucleotides matching TRBD2. V dropped 3 bases and J dropped 7; count of bases not matched to a gene: 8. Germline assignment: CDR1 SGHAT and CDR2 FQNNGV. The CDR3 has 15 amino acids. CDR3 protein: CASSLVGGGFNEQFF. The CDR3 coding sequence is TGTGCCAGCAGCTTGGTTGGCGGGGGGTTTAATGAGCAGTTCTTC.

The chain links TRBV3-1 to TRBJ1-4; D is possibly TRBD1 (6 bases). Trimming stripped 0 bases from V and 8 bases from J, with 19 bases between. This CDR3 is built from 17 residues. The V gene's germline CDR1 is LGHDT and CDR2 YNNKEL (reference sequence). CDR3 coding DNA: TGTGCCAGCAGCCAAGACCGTGGTAGGCACAGGGCCGAAAAACTGTTTTTT. Residues: CASSQDRGRHRAEKLFF.

The chain is built from TRBV20-1 and TRBJ2-3; 10 bases line up with TRBD2. Trimming cost V 7 bases and J 0 bases; bases outside gene matches: 4. CDR3 length: 14 amino acids. In germline, CDR1 is DFQATT, CDR2 SNEGSKA (reference sequence). Written as DNA, the CDR3 is TGCAGTGTTCTAGCGGGGGTTAGCACAGATACGCAGTATTTT. It translates to CSVLAGVSTDTQYF.